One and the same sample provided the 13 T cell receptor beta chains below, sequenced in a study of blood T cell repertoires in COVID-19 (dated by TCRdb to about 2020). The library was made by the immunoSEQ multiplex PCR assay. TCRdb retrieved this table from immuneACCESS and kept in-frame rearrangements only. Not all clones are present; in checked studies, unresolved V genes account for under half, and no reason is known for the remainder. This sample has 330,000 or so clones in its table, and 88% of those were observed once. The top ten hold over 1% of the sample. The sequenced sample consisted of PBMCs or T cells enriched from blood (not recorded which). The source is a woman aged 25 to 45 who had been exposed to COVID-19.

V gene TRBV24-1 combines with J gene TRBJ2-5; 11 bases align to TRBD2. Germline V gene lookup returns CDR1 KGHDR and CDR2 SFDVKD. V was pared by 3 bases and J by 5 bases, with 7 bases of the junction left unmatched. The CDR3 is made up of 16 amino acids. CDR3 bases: TGTGCCACCAGTGATCCGACTAGCGGGGTCAGGGAGACCCAGTACTTC. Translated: CATSDPTSGVRETQYF.

CDR3 loop: CASSPLAALDTQYF. CDR3 in DNA: TGTGCCAGCAGTCCCCTAGCGGCACTGGATACGCAGTATTTT. The V gene is TRBV27, the J gene TRBJ2-3, with 7 bases aligning to TRBD2. CDR1 is MNHEY, CDR2 SMNVEV, per germline (reference sequence). This CDR3 is 14 amino acids long. V shed 5 bases and J 6 bases; nucleotides not matched to a gene: 8.

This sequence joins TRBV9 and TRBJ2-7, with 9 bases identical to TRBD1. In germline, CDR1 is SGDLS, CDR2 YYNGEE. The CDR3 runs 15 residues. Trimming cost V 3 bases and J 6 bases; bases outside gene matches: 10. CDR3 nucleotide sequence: TGTGCCAGCAGCGCAACCGGGACAGGGCAGGGCGAGCAGTACTTC. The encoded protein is CASSATGTGQGEQYF.

CDR3 nucleotides: TGTGCCAGCAGTTTAAGCATTCTCTACAATGAGCAGTTCTTC. Translation gives CASSLSILYNEQFF. The chain has TRBV28 and TRBJ2-1; D not resolved. This CDR3 region has 14 residues. Germline V CDR1 and CDR2: MDHEN, SYDVKM. Trimming shortened V by 2 bases and J by 3 bases, and 8 bases separated the two germline ends.

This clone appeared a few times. CDR3 nucleotide sequence: TGTGCCAGCACCCCGATCGGGGGTTTGAACACTGAAGCTTTCTTT. The encoded protein is CASTPIGGLNTEAFF. The chain has TRBV11-2 and TRBJ1-1; tentatively, D is TRBD1 (5 bases). Germline loops: CDR1 SGHAT, CDR2 FQNNGV. This CDR3 comprises 15 residues. Between the trimmed V and J ends, which lost 7 bases and 0 bases, there was a span of 15 bases. Full variable domain (rest looked up from reference TRBV11-2 and TRBJ1-1): EAGVAQSPRYKIIEKRQSVAFWCNPISGHATLYWYQQILGQGPKLLIQFQNNGVVDDSQLPKDRFSAERLKGVDSTLKIQPAKLEDSAVYLCASTPIGGLNTEAFFGQGTRLTVV.

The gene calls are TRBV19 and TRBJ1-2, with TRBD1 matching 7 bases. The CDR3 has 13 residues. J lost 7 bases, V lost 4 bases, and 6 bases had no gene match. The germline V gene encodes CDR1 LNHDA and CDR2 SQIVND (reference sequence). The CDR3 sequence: CASSTRQGRGYTF. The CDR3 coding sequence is TGTGCCAGTAGTACCCGACAGGGTCGTGGCTACACCTTC.

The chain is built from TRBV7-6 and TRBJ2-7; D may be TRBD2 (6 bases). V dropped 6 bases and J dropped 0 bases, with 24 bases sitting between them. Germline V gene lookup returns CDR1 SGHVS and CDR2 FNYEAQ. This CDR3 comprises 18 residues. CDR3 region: CASSISPSGGTSSYEQYF. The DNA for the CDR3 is TGTGCCAGCAGTATTAGCCCGAGCGGCGGGACGAGCTCCTACGAGCAGTACTTC.

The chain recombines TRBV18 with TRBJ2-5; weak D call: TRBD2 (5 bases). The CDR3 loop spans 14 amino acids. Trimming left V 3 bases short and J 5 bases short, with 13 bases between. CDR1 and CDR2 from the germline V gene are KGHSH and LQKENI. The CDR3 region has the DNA TGTGCCAGCTCACCCAAGGGTACGGGGGAGACCCAGTACTTC. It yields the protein CASSPKGTGETQYF. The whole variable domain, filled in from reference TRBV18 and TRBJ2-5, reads NAGVMQNPRHLVRRRGQEARLRCSPMKGHSHVYWYRQLPEEGLKFMVYLQKENIIDESGMPKERFSAEFPKEGPSILRIQQVVRGDSAAYFCASSPKGTGETQYFGPGTRLLVL.

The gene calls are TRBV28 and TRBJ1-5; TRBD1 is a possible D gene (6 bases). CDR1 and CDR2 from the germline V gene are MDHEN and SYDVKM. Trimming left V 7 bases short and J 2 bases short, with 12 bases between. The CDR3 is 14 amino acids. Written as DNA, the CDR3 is TGTGCCAGCACCAAGGGGGGGGGCAATCAGCCCCAGCATTTT. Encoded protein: CASTKGGGNQPQHF. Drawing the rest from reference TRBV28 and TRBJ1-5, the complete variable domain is DVKVTQSSRYLVKRTGEKVFLECVQDMDHENMFWYRQDPGLGLRLIYFSYDVKMKEKGDIPEGYSVSREKKERFSLILESASTNQTSMYLCASTKGGGNQPQHFGDGTRLSIL.

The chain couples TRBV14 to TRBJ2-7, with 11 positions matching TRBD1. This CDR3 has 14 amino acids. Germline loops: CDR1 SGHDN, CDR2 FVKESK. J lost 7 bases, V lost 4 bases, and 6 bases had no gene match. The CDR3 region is CASSPDRGHREQYF. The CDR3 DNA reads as TGTGCCAGCAGCCCGGACAGGGGGCATAGGGAGCAGTACTTC.

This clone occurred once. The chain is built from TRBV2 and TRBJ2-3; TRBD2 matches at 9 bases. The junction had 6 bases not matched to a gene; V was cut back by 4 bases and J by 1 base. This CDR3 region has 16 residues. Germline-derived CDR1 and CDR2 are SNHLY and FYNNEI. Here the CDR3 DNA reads TGTGCCAGCAGTGCGGTCCTAGCGGGACGCACAGATACGCAGTATTTT. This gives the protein CASSAVLAGRTDTQYF.

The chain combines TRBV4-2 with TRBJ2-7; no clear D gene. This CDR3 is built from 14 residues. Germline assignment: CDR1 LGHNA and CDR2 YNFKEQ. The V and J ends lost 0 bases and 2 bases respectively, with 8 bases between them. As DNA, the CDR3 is TGTGCCAGCAGCCAAGAATTACCAGCCTACGAGCAGTACTTC. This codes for CASSQELPAYEQYF.

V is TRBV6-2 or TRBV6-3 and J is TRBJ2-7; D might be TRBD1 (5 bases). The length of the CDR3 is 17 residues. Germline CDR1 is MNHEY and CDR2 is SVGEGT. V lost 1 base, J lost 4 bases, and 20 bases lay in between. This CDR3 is CASSYFDSYQIGYEQYF. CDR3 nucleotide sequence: TGTGCCAGCAGTTACTTCGACAGTTATCAAATCGGATACGAGCAGTACTTC.